The text below deals with one T cell receptor beta chain. This record comes from a study of beta chain features in type 1 diabetes. In the study overall: Regarding age, gender and cell yields, patients proved similar to healthy donors.

Sorted populations all exceeded 98% purity. V shed 5 bases, J shed 4 bases, and the junction held 10 bases outside the gene matches. Germline V gives CDR1 SNHLY, CDR2 FYNNEI. This CDR3 has 15 residues. The whole isolated RNA underwent reverse transcription, so sequencing captured expressed TCRB transcripts. Sequencing used immunoSEQ multiplex PCR; TCRdb keeps in-frame clones, though not all of them. Of approximately 250,000 clones listed, over 7.5% are singletons. The sequenced material came from naive CD4+ T cells from blood. The receptor comes from a woman younger than 35 in good health. The V and J genes are TRBV2 and TRBJ2-5, with TRBD1 identical over 7 bases. The CDR3 loop is CASSSLGQVAETQYF. As DNA, the CDR3 is TGTGCCAGCAGTTCTCTCGGACAGGTTGCAGAGACCCAGTACTTC.